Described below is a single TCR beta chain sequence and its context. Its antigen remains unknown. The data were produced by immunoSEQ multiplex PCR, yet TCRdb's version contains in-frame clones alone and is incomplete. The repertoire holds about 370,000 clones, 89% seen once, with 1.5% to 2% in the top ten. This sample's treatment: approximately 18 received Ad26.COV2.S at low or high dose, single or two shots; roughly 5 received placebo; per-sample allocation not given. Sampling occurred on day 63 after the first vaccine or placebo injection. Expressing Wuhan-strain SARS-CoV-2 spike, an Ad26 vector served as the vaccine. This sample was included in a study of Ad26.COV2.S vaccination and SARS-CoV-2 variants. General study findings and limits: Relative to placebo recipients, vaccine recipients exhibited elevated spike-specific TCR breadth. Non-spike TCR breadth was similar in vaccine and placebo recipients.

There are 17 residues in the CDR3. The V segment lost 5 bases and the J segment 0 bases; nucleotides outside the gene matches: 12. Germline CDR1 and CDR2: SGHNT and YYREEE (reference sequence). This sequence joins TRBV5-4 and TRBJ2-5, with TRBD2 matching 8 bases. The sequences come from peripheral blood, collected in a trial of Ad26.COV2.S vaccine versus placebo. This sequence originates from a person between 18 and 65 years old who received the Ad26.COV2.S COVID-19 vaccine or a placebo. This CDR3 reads CASSPPRLAGHQETQYF. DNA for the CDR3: TGTGCCAGCAGTCCCCCCCGCTTAGCGGGACACCAAGAGACCCAGTACTTC.